A single sample is the source of the 23 T cell receptor beta chains below, sequenced in a study of blood T cells in healthy people across ages. Then a second PCR, running about 6 to 12 cycles, was carried out with a sample-barcoded 5' primer and a J-beta primer mix. TCRdb fed the 5' RACE reads into MiXCR, producing one record per CDR3 protein. The table has around 870,000 distinct CDR3 sequences, 29% seen once. Sequencing was carried out using blood. The receptors here all came from an elderly woman in good health.

About this clonotype: Since a much larger clone is just one base distant, this may be a read error. The chain has TRBV7-9 and TRBJ2-4; tentatively, D is TRBD1 (6 bases). The J call may be mistaken, given a closer DNA end match to TRBJ2-5. Germline V gene lookup returns CDR1 SEHNR and CDR2 FQNEAQ (reference sequence). The CDR3 has 12 amino acids. In DNA, the CDR3 is TGTGCCGGCAGCACAGGGAAAGAGACCCAGTACTTC. Translated, it gives CAGSTGKETQYF.

On this clonotype: Possible read error: a much larger clone is one base away. The chain is built from TRBV5-1 and TRBJ2-7; D possibly matches TRBD1 or TRBD2 (6 bases each). Trimming pared 4 bases from V and 6 bases from J, leaving 14 bases between. The CDR3 runs 13 residues. The germline CDR1 and CDR2 sequences are SGHRS and YFSETQ. The CDR3 loop reads CASSGGGSPEQYF. For the CDR3, the DNA is TGCGCCAGCAGCGGAGGGGGTTCCCCCGAGCAGTACTTC.

As to this clonotype: A junction end diverges from the germline sequence, so it may reflect a read error. The chain links TRBV10-3 to TRBJ1-2; D remains ambiguous. The CDR3 length is 13 residues. Germline-derived CDR1 and CDR2 are ENHRY and SYGVKD. CDR3 sequence reads: CAVSEETDYGYTF. DNA for the CDR3: TGTGCCGTCAGTGAAGAGACGGATTATGGCTACACCTTC.

In this sample, this clonotype turned up many times. The rearrangement joins TRBV6-2 or TRBV6-3 to TRBJ2-3; 9 bases line up with TRBD2. The CDR3 loop spans 15 amino acids. With V trimmed by 6 bases and J by 0 bases, 4 bases remained unmatched. The V gene's germline CDR1 is MNHEY and CDR2 SVGEGT. The CDR3 is CASRHSGGSTDTQYF. The CDR3 region has the DNA TGTGCCAGCAGACACAGCGGGGGGAGCACAGATACGCAGTATTTT.

This clonotype was observed a handful of times. A clone one base away is much larger, so this may be a read error. The chain recombines TRBV2 with TRBJ2-7, with a possible D match to TRBD1 (6 bases). In germline, CDR1 is SNHLY, CDR2 FYNNEI. With 6 bases removed from V and 1 base from J, the gap between germline ends came to 13 bases. This CDR3 has 14 amino acids. CDR3 region: CASRASGQSYEQYF. The CDR3, as DNA: TGTGCCAGCAGGGCCTCGGGACAATCCTACGAGCAGTACTTC.

The table lists this clonotype with a few counts. J is TRBJ2-3 and V is TRBV20-1, with 14 bases matching TRBD2. Germline V gene data show CDR1 as DFQATT and CDR2 as SNEGSKA (reference sequence). With V trimmed by 5 bases and J by 5 bases, 3 bases remained unmatched. This CDR3 has 14 residues. In DNA form, the CDR3 reads TGCAGTGCTGGCGGGACTAGCGGGGGAGATACGCAGTATTTT. Protein: CSAGGTSGGDTQYF.

The V call is TRBV12-3 or TRBV12-4, the J call TRBJ2-7; 8 bases match TRBD2. Trimming at V came to 3 bases and at J to 7 bases, leaving 17 bases not matched to a gene. This CDR3 comprises 17 residues. The CDR3: CASSFGFGGGSYDEQYF. The CDR3, as DNA: TGTGCCAGCAGTTTTGGTTTCGGGGGGGGCTCCTACGATGAGCAGTACTTC.

This clonotype was seen ten or more times. The CDR3 loop reads CASSPGHLLGLDEQYF. Written as DNA, the CDR3 is TGTGCCAGCAGTCCTGGACACCTTTTGGGATTGGACGAGCAGTACTTC. The chain is built from TRBV6-2 or TRBV6-3 and TRBJ2-7; a possible D gene is TRBD1 (5 bases). The CDR3 is made up of 16 amino acids. V lost 5 bases to trimming and J lost 5 bases, with 22 bases between them. From germline, CDR1 is MNHEY and CDR2 SVGEGT.

Concerning this clonotype itself: It may be a read error: a sequence one base away is much more abundant. J is TRBJ1-2 and V is TRBV5-1; the D is unclear. Per germline, CDR1 SGHRS and CDR2 YFSETQ. This CDR3 spans 13 amino acids. Trimming pared 3 bases from V and 7 bases from J, leaving 13 bases between. DNA for the CDR3: TGCGCCAGCAGCTCGGACGGTTTTGGTGGCTACACCTTC. It specifies CASSSDGFGGYTF.

The rearrangement links TRBV7-2 to TRBJ2-5; 10 positions agree with TRBD2. CDR1 is SGHTA, CDR2 FQGNSA, per germline. The CDR3 has 18 residues. Unmatched junction bases numbered 14, after V lost 2 bases and J lost 5 bases. CDR3 DNA sequence: TGTGCCAGCAGCTTACCCCGGGAGGGAGCGGGGGGGCGGGAGACCCAGTACTTC. This gives the protein CASSLPREGAGGRETQYF.

This clonotype was counted ten times or more. The gene calls are TRBV7-9 and TRBJ2-7; D assignment may be TRBD1 or TRBD2 (5 bases each). V lost 5 bases, J lost 3 bases, and 17 bases lay in between. This CDR3 comprises 15 residues. Germline CDR1 SEHNR, CDR2 FQNEAQ (reference sequence). The CDR3 sequence is CASSQEGRGLYEQYF. The DNA for the CDR3 is TGTGCCAGCAGCCAAGAGGGGCGCGGACTCTACGAGCAGTACTTC.

This clonotype was recorded many times. The chain links TRBV3-1 to TRBJ2-1; no clear D gene. The CDR3 consists of 14 residues. Trimming pared 0 bases from V and 9 bases from J, leaving 12 bases between. Germline V gene sequence: CDR1 LGHDT, CDR2 YNNKEL (reference sequence). CDR3 region: CASSQDLSFSEQFF. In DNA form, the CDR3 reads TGTGCCAGCAGCCAAGATTTGAGTTTTAGTGAGCAGTTCTTC.

This clonotype was recorded at least ten times. The V and J genes are TRBV9 and TRBJ1-2; D perhaps matches TRBD1 (5 bases). V lost 0 bases to trimming and J lost 0 bases, with 9 bases between them. Germline lookup yields CDR1 SGDLS and CDR2 YYNGEE. The CDR3 consists of 15 residues. DNA of the CDR3: TGTGCCAGCAGCGTAGGGGCGGACACTAACTATGGCTACACCTTC. This encodes CASSVGADTNYGYTF. Supplemented by reference TRBV9 and TRBJ1-2, the full variable domain reads DSGVTQTPKHLITATGQRVTLRCSPRSGDLSVYWYQQSLDQGLQFLIQYYNGEERAKGNILERFSAQQFPDLHSELNLSSLELGDSALYFCASSVGADTNYGYTFGSGTRLTVV.

As regards this clonotype: A much more abundant neighbour one base away suggests this may be a read error. This rearrangement joins TRBV9 to TRBJ1-6, with TRBD1 matching over 7 bases. CDR1 is SGDLS and CDR2 is YYNGEE in the germline V gene. CDR3 length: 15 residues. CDR3 coding DNA: TGTGCCGGCAGCGTAGTACCGGGACAGAATTCACCCCTCCACTTT. Translated, it gives CAGSVVPGQNSPLHF. Full variable domain (remainder filled in from reference TRBV9 and TRBJ1-6): DSGVTQTPKHLITATGQRVTLRCSPRSGDLSVYWYQQSLDQGLQFLIQYYNGEERAKGNILERFSAQQFPDLHSELNLSSLELGDSALYFCAGSVVPGQNSPLHFGNGTRLTVT.

This clonotype was seen a handful of times. The chain couples TRBV7-2 to TRBJ1-1; 8 bases map to TRBD1. The V and J ends lost 7 bases and 0 bases, in that order; junction bases with no gene match: 4. Germline CDR1 SGHTA, CDR2 FQGNSA. CDR3 size: 14 residues. The CDR3 loop reads CASNRQGMNTEAFF. The CDR3 bases are TGTGCCAGCAATCGACAGGGGATGAACACTGAAGCTTTCTTT. Looking up the rest from reference TRBV7-2 and TRBJ1-1 gives the full variable domain: GAGVSQSPSNKVTEKGKDVELRCDPISGHTALYWYRQSLGQGLEFLIYFQGNSAPDKSGLPSDRFSAERTGGSVSTLTIQRTQQEDSAVYLCASNRQGMNTEAFFGQGTRLTVV.

This clonotype was recorded at least ten times. The genes are TRBV18 and TRBJ1-2, with D unclear. V was pared by 10 bases and J by 3 bases, with 15 bases between. The CDR3 has 13 amino acids. From germline, CDR1 is KGHSH and CDR2 LQKENI. CDR3 region: CATALSMDYGYTF. CDR3 nucleotide sequence: TGTGCCACCGCATTAAGCATGGACTATGGCTACACCTTC.

This clonotype occurred a few times. This chain links TRBV20-1 with TRBJ2-5, with 9 bases fitting TRBD2. Per germline, CDR1 DFQATT and CDR2 SNEGSKA (reference sequence). The CDR3 contains 14 residues. V gave up 0 bases and J gave up 11 bases; unmatched junction bases: 10. The CDR3 DNA reads as TGCAGTGCTAGAGATCGCGGGGGGGGCGGTGAGCAGTACTTC. Translation gives CSARDRGGGGEQYF.

This clonotype occurred a few times. The gene calls are TRBV6-6 and TRBJ2-4; D unresolved. This CDR3 is 17 amino acids long. In germline, CDR1 is MNHNY, CDR2 SVGAGI (reference sequence). Between the trimmed V and J ends, which lost 0 bases and 1 base, there was a span of 13 bases. The CDR3 spells CASSYSGESGAKNIQYF. The CDR3 nucleotides are TGTGCCAGCAGTTACTCTGGGGAATCTGGGGCCAAAAACATTCAGTACTTC.

This clonotype was observed at least ten times. The CDR3 here is CASSLAGGANIQYF. The CDR3 DNA follows: TGTGCCAGCAGTTTAGCGGGGGGCGCAAACATTCAGTACTTC. This sequence joins TRBV12-3 or TRBV12-4 and TRBJ2-4; D is tentatively TRBD1 or TRBD2 (6 bases each). The germline V and J ends were trimmed by 0 bases and 6 bases, with 9 bases remaining between them. This CDR3 spans 14 amino acids.

This clonotype occurred many times. This chain uses TRBV9 with TRBJ1-2; D is unclear. The CDR3 runs to 12 residues. Germline V gene lookup returns CDR1 SGDLS and CDR2 YYNGEE. The germline V and J ends were trimmed by 3 bases and 6 bases, with 9 bases remaining between them. Here the CDR3 reads CASSEKDDGYTF. CDR3 in DNA: TGTGCCAGCAGCGAGAAGGACGATGGCTACACCTTC.

This clonotype was detected ten times or more. This sequence joins TRBV5-5 and TRBJ2-5; TRBD1 aligns across 8 bases. Germline loops: CDR1 SGHKS, CDR2 YYEKEE (reference sequence). CDR3 length: 15 amino acids. After removal of 6 bases from V and 4 bases from J, the junction contained 11 bases not matched to a gene. CDR3 in DNA: TGTGCCAGCACCAGCCCCCCAGGACAGGGAGAGACCCAGTACTTC. Translated: CASTSPPGQGETQYF.

This clonotype was seen at least ten times. V usage is TRBV3-1 and J usage is TRBJ1-2; the D gene is possibly TRBD1 (5 bases). The CDR3 length is 16 residues. The germline V gene has CDR1 LGHDT and CDR2 YNNKEL (reference sequence). V was pared by 5 bases and J by 0 bases, with 16 bases between. Written as DNA, the CDR3 is TGTGCCAGCAGCTTCCAGGGTATTAAGGCTAACTATGGCTACACCTTC. It specifies CASSFQGIKANYGYTF.

This clonotype was observed a few times. V and J are TRBV28 and TRBJ1-1, with 10 bases that match TRBD1. CDR1 is MDHEN, CDR2 SYDVKM, per germline. J lost 10 bases, V lost 5 bases, and 7 bases had no gene match. CDR3 length equals 13 residues. CDR3: CASSRGQGRTAFF. In DNA form, the CDR3 reads TGTGCCAGCAGTAGGGGACAGGGGCGGACAGCTTTCTTT.